This is a list of T cell receptor beta chains from one sample in a study of blood T cell repertoires in COVID-19. Data came from immunoSEQ multiplex PCR; TCRdb stores just in-frame clones and leaves some out. The sample carries around 290,000 clones, around nine tenths recorded once. Sequencing was carried out using peripheral blood. The receptor set was obtained from a man aged 35 to 55 with acute or convalescent COVID-19. Each CDR3 is given with its conserved first and last residue. D genes are given only for firm matches. Some rows mark clone size as missing; the rest say once, few, many or name a class of expanded clone.

TRBV2,TRBJ2-1,-,-,TGTGCCAGCAGTGAACACAACAATGAGCAGTTCTTC,CASSEHNNEQFF
TRBV7-7,TRBJ2-6,once,TRBD1,TGTGCCAGCAGCTTGCTTCCCCACAAGGCTCCGACAGGGAGCGGGGCCAACGTCCTGACTTTC,CASSLLPHKAPTGSGANVLTF
TRBV7-9,TRBJ1-1,-,TRBD1,TGTGCCAGCAGCTCACAGGGGATGAACACTGAAGCTTTCTTT,CASSSQGMNTEAFF
TRBV7-8,TRBJ1-1,-,-,TGTGCCAGCAGCTCAGGGTCAGTCAAGACTGAAGCTTTCTTT,CASSSGSVKTEAFF
TRBV7-3,TRBJ2-1,-,-,TGTGCCAGCAGCTTTCTGGGGAGCTCCTACAATGAGCAGTTCTTC,CASSFLGSSYNEQFF
TRBV6-1,TRBJ2-3,-,-,TGTGCCAGCAGTGAAAACCCAGGCGGGGAGGCGCAGTATTTT,CASSENPGGEAQYF
TRBV7-9,TRBJ1-1,-,TRBD1,TGTGCCAGCAGCTTACCCGGGACAGGGCGGACTGAAGCTTTCTTT,CASSLPGTGRTEAFF
TRBV4-2,TRBJ1-5,-,TRBD1,TGTGCCAGCAGCCAAGAAGCAGGGGGCTTCAGGCCCCAGCATTTT,CASSQEAGGFRPQHF
TRBV12-5,TRBJ2-7,-,TRBD1,TGTGCTAGTGGTGCCGGGACAGGGAGATACGAGCAGTACTTC,CASGAGTGRYEQYF
TRBV2,TRBJ1-2,-,-,TGTGCCAGCAGTGAAGACAGAGGGATAAAGGGCTACACCTTC,CASSEDRGIKGYTF
TRBV24-1,TRBJ1-5,once,-,TGTGCCACCAGTGGGGCAGGCCCTGGGCCCCAGCATTTT,CATSGAGPGPQHF
TRBV27,TRBJ2-7,-,-,TGTGCCAGCACCCAAAACCCGCCAGACAGTCTCCACGAGCAGTACTTC,CASTQNPPDSLHEQYF
TRBV27,TRBJ2-2,-,TRBD2,TGTGCCAGCAGTTTGCCTCCCGGGGAGGGGAACACCGGGGAGCTGTTTTTT,CASSLPPGEGNTGELFF
TRBV2,TRBJ1-1,-,-,TGTGCCAGCACTGCGGGGGGCACTGAAGCTTTCTTT,CASTAGGTEAFF
TRBV7-2,TRBJ1-5,-,-,TGTGCCAGCAGCTTATCGGGGGGCAATCAGCCCCAGCATTTT,CASSLSGGNQPQHF
TRBV28,TRBJ2-3,-,TRBD1,TGTGCCAGCAGCTTCACAGGGGGCGAAACAGATACGCAGTATTTT,CASSFTGGETDTQYF
TRBV6-5,TRBJ1-1,few,-,TGTGCCAGCACCAGGGGTATGAACACTGAAGCTTTCTTT,CASTRGMNTEAFF
TRBV9,TRBJ2-7,-,-,TGTGCCAGCAGCGTAGGTGCCAGGCCCCACGAGCAGTACTTC,CASSVGARPHEQYF
TRBV5-1,TRBJ1-1,-,TRBD1,TGCGCCAGCAGCGCCGGGACAGGGTACCCTGAAGCTTTCTTT,CASSAGTGYPEAFF
TRBV4-2,TRBJ1-3,-,-,TGTGCCAGCAGTTCCGACAGGCTCTCTGGAAACACCATATATTTT,CASSSDRLSGNTIYF
TRBV30,TRBJ2-3,-,TRBD2,TGTGCCTGGAGGAAGCAGGGACTAGCGGCCGATACGCAGTATTTT,CAWRKQGLAADTQYF
TRBV6-5,TRBJ1-1,-,-,TGTGCCAGCAGCCACGGGGGAGGTGAAGCTTTCTTT,CASSHGGGEAFF
TRBV24-1,TRBJ1-2,-,-,TGTGCCTTGAGACACCCAGGGCTTCATGGCTACACCTTC,CALRHPGLHGYTF
TRBV19,TRBJ1-1,-,-,TGTGCCAGTAGGAACAGGGTAACCCCTGAAGCTTTCTTT,CASRNRVTPEAFF